This T cell receptor (beta chain) was observed in a study of cytomegalovirus exposure and HLA in healthy donors. Study-wide results and limits: As confirmed in vitro, a few CMV-associated chains were specific for CMV antigens.

Both 60 Vbeta primers and 13 Jbeta primers went into the PCR. The data were produced by immunoSEQ multiplex PCR, yet TCRdb's version contains in-frame clones alone and is incomplete. The data contain around 190,000 clones, about four fifths of them singletons. Germline V CDR1 and CDR2: DFQATT, SNEGSKA (reference sequence). This CDR3 has 11 amino acids. Trimming left V 7 bases short and J 4 bases short, with 11 bases between. About this clone itself: The antigen is unknown.

The specimen was PBMCs. This TCR was sampled from a female donor in good health and CMV-seronegative. This chain uses TRBV20-1 with TRBJ2-7; no clear D gene. The CDR3 sequence is CSGLSGYEQYF. CDR3 sequence (DNA): TGCAGTGGTCTCTCGGGTTACGAGCAGTACTTC.